These 32 T cell receptor beta chains were sequenced from one sample in a study of blood T cell repertoires in COVID-19. This table comes from immunoSEQ multiplex PCR, and its TCRdb copy is limited to in-frame clones, with some not included. Among about 160,000 clones listed, roughly 84% were seen once. The sample taken for sequencing was peripheral blood. All receptors derive from a man aged 40-49 years with acute or convalescent COVID-19.

This clone was found once. This rearrangement joins TRBV5-1 to TRBJ2-3; D not resolved. Per germline, CDR1 SGHRS and CDR2 YFSETQ. The germline V and J ends were trimmed by 3 bases and 2 bases, with 7 bases remaining between them. The CDR3 consists of 13 residues. CDR3 protein: CASSSHNTDTQYF. CDR3 in DNA: TGCGCCAGCAGCTCGCACAACACAGATACGCAGTATTTT.

The chain uses TRBV6-2 or TRBV6-3 and TRBJ2-3; 11 nucleotides match TRBD2. V was clipped by 2 bases and J by 2 bases; unmatched bases: 12. Germline lookup yields CDR1 MNHEY and CDR2 SVGEGT. This CDR3 spans 19 amino acids. The CDR3: CASSYRAGLAGGSTDTQYF. As DNA, the CDR3 is TGTGCCAGCAGTTACCGTGCGGGGCTAGCGGGGGGTTCCACAGATACGCAGTATTTT.

The chain has TRBV5-8 and TRBJ2-7; a possible D gene is TRBD1 (6 bases). V gave up 4 bases and J gave up 0 bases, with 17 bases separating them. Germline lookup yields CDR1 SGHTS and CDR2 YDEGEE. There are 16 residues in the CDR3. In DNA, the CDR3 is TGTGCCAGCAGCCTAGGGGTGGGGGCTTCCTCCTACGAGCAGTACTTC. This translates into CASSLGVGASSYEQYF.

V usage is TRBV3-1 (or the pseudogene TRBV3-2) and J usage is TRBJ2-2, with 7 positions matching TRBD1. Germline V gene sequence: CDR1 LGHDT, CDR2 YNNKEL (reference sequence). Trimming took 3 bases from V and 6 from J; bases not matched to a gene: 13. The CDR3 is 17 residues long. The CDR3 reads CASSHRQGSRVAGELFF. The CDR3, as DNA: TGTGCCAGCAGCCATCGACAGGGCTCGAGAGTGGCCGGGGAGCTGTTTTTT.

This chain joins TRBV30 and TRBJ1-1, with D possibly being TRBD1 (5 bases). V was trimmed by 8 bases and J by 1 base, leaving 11 bases between them. The CDR3 is 12 residues long. Germline V gene lookup returns CDR1 GTSNPN and CDR2 SVGIG (reference sequence). In nucleotides, the CDR3 is TGTGCCAAGACAGACCAGAACACTGAAGCTTTCTTT. Residues: CAKTDQNTEAFF. The full variable domain, completed using reference TRBV30 and TRBJ1-1, is SQTIHQWPATLVQPVGSPLSLECTVEGTSNPNLYWYRQAAGRGLQLLFYSVGIGQISSEVPQNLSASRPQDRQFILSSKKLLLSDSGFYLCAKTDQNTEAFFGQGTRLTVV.

V gene TRBV28 combines with J gene TRBJ1-4; 8 bases fit TRBD1. V lost 4 bases, J lost 3 bases, and 4 bases stayed unmatched. This CDR3 spans 15 amino acids. Germline CDR1 and CDR2: MDHEN and SYDVKM. The CDR3: CASSSQGAANEKLFF. As DNA, the CDR3 is TGTGCCAGCAGTTCTCAGGGGGCGGCTAATGAAAAACTGTTTTTT.

This chain links TRBV5-1 with TRBJ1-1, with a tentative D call TRBD1 (6 bases). This CDR3 is 11 amino acids long. V gave up 9 bases and J gave up 3 bases, with 9 bases separating them. Germline V gives CDR1 SGHRS, CDR2 YFSETQ. The CDR3 loop is CATKGDTEAFF. CDR3 nucleotide sequence: TGCGCCACAAAGGGGGACACTGAAGCTTTCTTT.

This chain connects TRBV10-3 to TRBJ2-7, with 10 bases that match TRBD2. Germline V gene data show CDR1 as ENHRY and CDR2 as SYGVKD. The V segment lost 4 bases and the J segment 5 bases; nucleotides outside the gene matches: 5. This CDR3 region has 14 residues. DNA of the CDR3: TGTGCCATCAGTGTAAGCGGGGGGGGGAACGAGCAGTACTTC. Its translation: CAISVSGGGNEQYF.

The rearrangement joins TRBV7-6 to TRBJ2-3, with D perhaps matching TRBD1 (6 bases). Germline-derived CDR1 and CDR2 are SGHVS and FNYEAQ. V lost 1 base and J 6 bases, leaving 14 bases between the germline ends. The CDR3 loop spans 15 amino acids. CDR3 protein: CASSLEQGRWDTQYF. CDR3 nucleotide sequence: TGTGCCAGCAGCTTAGAACAGGGTCGATGGGATACGCAGTATTTT.

The chain employs TRBV6-1 and TRBJ2-7; D uncertain. The CDR3 totals 15 residues. V lost 2 bases and J lost 2, with 13 bases in between. Germline CDR1 is MNHNS and CDR2 is SASEGT. CDR3 bases: TGTGCCAGCAGTGAATTTAAGGTAGCCGCCTACGAGCAGTACTTC. As protein: CASSEFKVAAYEQYF.

This rearrangement joins TRBV18 to TRBJ1-6, with D maybe TRBD1 (6 bases). The CDR3 is 17 amino acids. Trimming took off 3 bases at V and 6 bases at J, with 18 bases between the two ends. CDR1 and CDR2 from the germline V gene are KGHSH and LQKENI. The CDR3 sequence: CASSPGEAGGLNSPLHF. Here the CDR3 DNA reads TGTGCCAGCTCACCTGGGGAGGCCGGGGGGCTTAATTCACCCCTCCACTTT.

This chain connects TRBV6-5 to TRBJ1-1; D gene unclear. The CDR3 covers 13 residues. The germline CDR1 and CDR2 sequences are MNHEY and SVGAGI. V lost 5 bases and J 1 base, leaving 8 bases between the germline ends. The CDR3 loop reads CASSSRGNTEAFF. The CDR3, as DNA: TGTGCCAGCAGTAGCCGGGGGAACACTGAAGCTTTCTTT.

V usage is TRBV5-4 and J usage is TRBJ2-6, with a tentative D call TRBD1 (6 bases). The germline V gene encodes CDR1 SGHNT and CDR2 YYREEE (reference sequence). V lost 4 bases, J lost 0 bases, and 20 bases lay in between. The CDR3 consists of 19 residues. CDR3 bases: TGTGCCAGCAGCCGGACAGCCTGGAGCGGCCGCTCTGGGGCCAACGTCCTGACTTTC. Its protein is CASSRTAWSGRSGANVLTF.

This clone was observed once. Here the CDR3 reads CACRDRDNAEAFF. The DNA of the CDR3 is TGTGCCTGCCGGGACAGGGACAACGCTGAAGCTTTCTTT. The rearrangement uses TRBV7-9 and TRBJ1-1, with 9 bases lining up with TRBD1. The CDR3 sequence is 13 residues long. Trimming took 11 bases from V and 6 from J; bases not matched to a gene: 10. Germline lookup yields CDR1 SEHNR and CDR2 FQNEAQ (reference sequence).

The V and J genes are TRBV27 and TRBJ2-7; 9 nucleotides align to TRBD1. Germline trimming cut 3 bases from V and 6 bases from J; bases unmatched to any gene: 9. CDR1 MNHEY and CDR2 SMNVEV come from the germline V gene (reference sequence). The CDR3 totals 15 residues. The CDR3 DNA follows: TGTGCCAGCAGTTTTTTCGGGACAGGGCGTCCCGAGCAGTACTTC. Translation: CASSFFGTGRPEQYF.

The chain links TRBV11-2 to TRBJ2-7; a weak D match, TRBD1 (6 bases). Trimming left V 5 bases short and J 0 bases short, with 14 bases between. The CDR3 totals 15 residues. CDR1 and CDR2 (germline): SGHAT, FQNNGV. In nucleotides, the CDR3 is TGTGCCAGCAGCCCCGTGGGCAGGGGCTCCTACGAGCAGTACTTC. Its translation: CASSPVGRGSYEQYF. The whole variable domain, filled in from reference TRBV11-2 and TRBJ2-7, reads EAGVAQSPRYKIIEKRQSVAFWCNPISGHATLYWYQQILGQGPKLLIQFQNNGVVDDSQLPKDRFSAERLKGVDSTLKIQPAKLEDSAVYLCASSPVGRGSYEQYFGPGTRLTVT.

The chain carries TRBV7-9 and TRBJ1-2; a weak D match, TRBD1 (5 bases). The CDR3 has 16 amino acids. From germline, CDR1 is SEHNR and CDR2 FQNEAQ (reference sequence). Trimming shortened V by 2 bases and J by 1 base, and 14 bases separated the two germline ends. For the CDR3, the DNA is TGTGCCAGCAGCTTAACAGGAGCGCGGGGTAACTATGGCTACACCTTC. Translated, it gives CASSLTGARGNYGYTF.

This sequence joins TRBV9 and TRBJ1-5, with D maybe TRBD1 (6 bases). The CDR3 is made up of 14 amino acids. Germline CDR1 is SGDLS and CDR2 is YYNGEE. Trimming took off 3 bases at V and 7 bases at J, with 14 bases between the two ends. CDR3 amino acids: CASSEQGAEQPQHF. CDR3 nucleotide sequence: TGTGCCAGCAGCGAACAGGGTGCCGAGCAGCCCCAGCATTTT.

Worth noting for this clone: The same CDR3 also results from other DNA sequences found in this sample. The chain carries TRBV6-5 and TRBJ1-2; perhaps TRBD1 as D (5 bases). Trimming shortened V by 0 bases and J by 4 bases, and 9 bases separated the two germline ends. The CDR3 loop spans 14 amino acids. Germline V gene lookup returns CDR1 MNHEY and CDR2 SVGAGI. The CDR3 spells CASSYSGRGYGYTF. In nucleotides, the CDR3 is TGTGCCAGCAGTTACTCCGGGAGGGGCTATGGCTACACCTTC.

This clone was observed a single time. V is TRBV30 and J is TRBJ2-1, with 8 nucleotides matching TRBD2. This CDR3 has 15 amino acids. The ends lost 0 bases at V and 2 bases at J; junction bases unmatched: 3. Germline-derived CDR1 and CDR2 are GTSNPN and SVGIG (reference sequence). DNA for the CDR3: TGTGCCTGGAGTGTAGCCGGGGGGGCCTACAATGAGCAGTTCTTC. This codes for CAWSVAGGAYNEQFF.

V and J are TRBV25-1 and TRBJ1-1; a weak D match, TRBD1 (5 bases). In germline, CDR1 is MGHDK, CDR2 SYGVNS. V lost 4 bases and J lost 4, with 10 bases in between. The CDR3 is made up of 13 amino acids. The CDR3 nucleotides read TGTGCCAGCAGTGTGGGGGAGGGCACTGAAGCTTTCTTT. Encoded protein: CASSVGEGTEAFF.

V gene TRBV20-1 combines with J gene TRBJ1-4, with D possibly TRBD1 on 5 matching bases. The CDR3 runs 14 residues. Trimming shortened V by 3 bases and J by 8 bases, and 16 bases separated the two germline ends. Germline CDR1 is DFQATT and CDR2 is SNEGSKA (reference sequence). The CDR3 sequence is CSASSGTTIEKLFF. The CDR3 coding sequence is TGCAGTGCTAGTTCCGGGACTACCATCGAAAAACTGTTTTTT.

This clone turned up a few times. The V gene is TRBV6-6, the J gene TRBJ1-5; the match to TRBD1 covers 7 bases. Germline V gene lookup returns CDR1 MNHNY and CDR2 SVGAGI (reference sequence). This CDR3 has 15 residues. V was clipped by 6 bases and J by 4 bases; unmatched bases: 9. CDR3 in DNA: TGTGCCAGCAGAACCCGGGACAGTGCTAATCAGCCCCAGCATTTT. Amino acid sequence: CASRTRDSANQPQHF.

The chain recombines TRBV6-6 with TRBJ2-6; D is ambiguous. The CDR3 is 16 residues long. The V end was cut by 5 bases, the J end by 2 bases, with 13 bases between. From germline, CDR1 is MNHNY and CDR2 SVGAGI (reference sequence). The DNA for the CDR3 is TGTGCCAGCAGTGGCCTTTGGTCAGCTGGGGCCAACGTCCTGACTTTC. Its protein is CASSGLWSAGANVLTF.

The V gene is TRBV28, the J gene TRBJ2-7; 9 positions agree with TRBD1. With 2 bases clipped from V and 6 bases from J, the junction kept 14 bases outside the gene matches. Germline values: CDR1 MDHEN, CDR2 SYDVKM. The CDR3 is made up of 17 amino acids. The CDR3 nucleotides read TGTGCCAGCAGTTTACCCCCAAGAGAACAGGGGGCGATCGAGCAGTACTTC. Translation: CASSLPPREQGAIEQYF.

The chain uses TRBV5-1 and TRBJ2-1; 7 bases align to TRBD2. The CDR3 loop spans 13 amino acids. Germline V CDR1 and CDR2: SGHRS, YFSETQ. The J segment lost 13 bases and the V segment lost 3 bases, leaving 10 bases of the junction unmatched. CDR3 nucleotide sequence: TGCGCCAGCAGCTCCGACTGGGGAGGGCCCCAGTTCTTC. Translation gives CASSSDWGGPQFF.

The V call is TRBV7-9, the J call TRBJ1-1; D is uncertain. V lost 0 bases to trimming and J lost 2 bases, with 4 bases between them. Germline assignment: CDR1 SEHNR and CDR2 FQNEAQ (reference sequence). This CDR3 has 13 amino acids. The CDR3 here is CASSLAYNTEAFF. CDR3 DNA: TGTGCCAGCAGCTTAGCCTACAACACTGAAGCTTTCTTT.

V is TRBV28 and J is TRBJ2-3; D gene ambiguous. Trimming left V 4 bases short and J 0 bases short, with 17 bases between. Germline-derived CDR1 and CDR2 are MDHEN and SYDVKM. The CDR3 has 17 residues. The CDR3 DNA is TGTGCCAGCAGTTCACCGCCACAATCTCCTAGCACAGATACGCAGTATTTT. This sequence encodes CASSSPPQSPSTDTQYF.

The DNA for the CDR3 is TGTGCCAGCTCACCACAGGGGTGGGATGGCTACACCTTC. Protein product: CASSPQGWDGYTF. V and J are TRBV18 and TRBJ1-2; TRBD1 might be the D (5 bases). The CDR3 covers 13 residues. Germline V gives CDR1 KGHSH, CDR2 LQKENI. V was trimmed by 1 base and J by 6 bases, leaving 9 bases between them.

CDR3 in amino acids: CSTSQNREEAFF. CDR3 nucleotide sequence: TGCAGCACTAGTCAGAACAGGGAAGAAGCTTTCTTT. The genes are TRBV20-1 and TRBJ1-1, with a possible D match to TRBD1 (6 bases). The CDR3 sequence is 12 residues long. Germline V CDR1 and CDR2: DFQATT, SNEGSKA (reference sequence).

J is TRBJ1-1 and V is TRBV19; D gene ambiguous. Germline loops: CDR1 LNHDA, CDR2 SQIVND (reference sequence). The CDR3 sequence is 12 residues long. The germline V and J ends were trimmed by 3 bases and 11 bases, with 13 bases remaining between them. CDR3 protein: CASSIGSGGAFF. The CDR3 DNA reads as TGTGCCAGTAGTATTGGGTCCGGCGGGGCTTTCTTT.

This chain's CDR3 is CAWDPGVHNEQFF. The CDR3 bases are TGTGCCTGGGACCCAGGGGTCCACAATGAGCAGTTCTTC. This chain joins TRBV30 and TRBJ2-1, with D perhaps matching TRBD1 (6 bases). The CDR3 loop spans 13 amino acids. The V gene lost 5 bases and the J gene lost 5 bases, with 13 bases spanning the gap. Germline lookup yields CDR1 GTSNPN and CDR2 SVGIG (reference sequence).